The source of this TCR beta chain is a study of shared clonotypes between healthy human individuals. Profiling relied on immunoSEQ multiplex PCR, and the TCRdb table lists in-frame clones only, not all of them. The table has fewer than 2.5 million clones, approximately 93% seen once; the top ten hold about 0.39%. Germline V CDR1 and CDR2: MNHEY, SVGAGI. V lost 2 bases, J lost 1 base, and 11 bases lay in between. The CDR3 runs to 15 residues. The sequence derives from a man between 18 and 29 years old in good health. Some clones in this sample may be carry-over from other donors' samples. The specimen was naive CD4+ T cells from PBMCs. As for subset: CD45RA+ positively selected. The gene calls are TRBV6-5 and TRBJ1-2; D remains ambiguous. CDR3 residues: CASSYSGADNYGYTF. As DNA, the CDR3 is TGTGCCAGCAGTTACAGTGGCGCGGATAACTATGGCTACACCTTC.